This T cell receptor (beta chain) was recovered during a study of cytomegalovirus exposure and HLA in healthy donors. Study summary: HLA-typed donors contributed around 85 million unique TCRs, which were held in an early data release. Study-level results: Presence/absence analyses treated sequencing depth as roughly uniform across donors.

The PCR ran on 60 Vbeta and 13 Jbeta primers. Profiled with immunoSEQ multiplex PCR; TCRdb holds only in-frame clones, not every one. The specimen's table records 35,000 or so clones. For this clone: Its antigen is unknown.

The specimen was PBMCs. This receptor was taken from a man aged 35 to 55 in good health and CMV-seropositive.

The CDR3 loop is CSVVPARGGNTIYF. CDR3 sequence (DNA): TGCAGCGTTGTCCCCGCGCGGGGGGGAAACACCATATATTTT. The chain has TRBV29-1 and TRBJ1-3, with a weak D call TRBD1 (5 bases). The CDR3 consists of 14 residues. Deletions cut 4 bases from V and 4 bases from J, with 14 bases between. Germline V lookup: CDR1 SQVTM, CDR2 ANQGSEA.